One T cell receptor (beta chain) is described in this entry. The antigen is unknown. Germline V lookup: CDR1 SGHNT, CDR2 YYREEE (reference sequence). This CDR3 is built from 15 residues. The ends lost 1 base at V and 2 bases at J; junction bases unmatched: 2. Data came from immunoSEQ multiplex PCR; TCRdb stores just in-frame clones and leaves some out. The sample shows some 150,000 clones, about 85% of them seen only once. The data were obtained in a study of T cell responses to AZD1222 COVID-19 vaccine. Study-wide results and caveats: Following two doses of AZD1222, Spike-specific TCR breadth and depth rose.

Sequencing used peripheral blood, obtained on day 0 of AZD1222 vaccination. The gene calls are TRBV5-4 and TRBJ1-5; 8 positions agree with TRBD1. This TCR was sampled from an adult in good health. The CDR3 protein is CASSLQGAGNQPQHF. CDR3 nucleotide sequence: TGTGCCAGCAGCTTGCAGGGGGCTGGCAATCAGCCCCAGCATTTT.